One sample yielded the 30 T cell receptor beta chains listed below, sequenced in a study of shared clonotypes between healthy human individuals. The assay was immunoSEQ multiplex PCR, and TCRdb's table has in-frame clones only and misses some. The repertoire includes fewer than 200,000 clones, 60% to 75% of them detected once, and about 10% sits in the top ten. The sample taken for sequencing was memory CD4+ T cells sorted from blood. Subset here: CD45RA-negative fraction. These receptors originate from a man aged 25-45 years in good health.

The chain couples TRBV9 to TRBJ2-7; 8 bases align to TRBD1. This CDR3 has 16 amino acids. The junction had 15 bases not matched to a gene; V was cut back by 5 bases and J by 5 bases. Germline V gene sequence: CDR1 SGDLS, CDR2 YYNGEE. Written as DNA, the CDR3 is TGTGCCAGCAGTGAGCGAATGGGACAGGATCCCCACGAGCAGTACTTC. Its protein product is CASSERMGQDPHEQYF.

DNA for the CDR3: TGTGCCACCAGCAGCAGTTCAGGTCTGGGCTACGAGCAGTACTTC. This sequence encodes CATSSSSGLGYEQYF. The chain uses TRBV15 and TRBJ2-7; D is undetermined. The germline V gene has CDR1 LNHNV and CDR2 YYDKDF (reference sequence). This CDR3 comprises 15 residues. V was shortened by 3 bases and J by 3 bases, with 15 bases between the two germline ends. The full variable domain, completed using reference TRBV15 and TRBJ2-7, is DAMVIQNPRYQVTQFGKPVTLSCSQTLNHNVMYWYQQKSSQAPKLLFHYYDKDFNNEADTPDNFQSRRPNTSFCFLDIRSPGLGDTAMYLCATSSSSGLGYEQYFGPGTRLTVT.

As for this clone: This likely reflects a read error, since a far larger clone is one base away. The V gene is TRBV29-1, the J gene TRBJ2-1; D is unclear. In germline, CDR1 is SQVTM, CDR2 ANQGSEA. Trimming took off 5 bases at V and 9 bases at J, with 11 bases between the two ends. This CDR3 has 11 residues. The CDR3 spells CSVRTDGEQFF. CDR3 DNA: TGCAGCGTTAGAACGGATGGTGAGCAGTTCTTC.

The chain has TRBV11-2 and TRBJ2-1; D unclear. The CDR3 is 12 amino acids. Germline V gene lookup returns CDR1 SGHAT and CDR2 FQNNGV. The V end lost 0 bases, the J end lost 8 bases, and 5 bases lay between the germline ends. In DNA, the CDR3 is TGTGCCAGCAGCTTAGAAGGGTATGAGCAGTTCTTC. This codes for CASSLEGYEQFF.

This chain joins TRBV14 and TRBJ2-1; no definite D call. The V and J ends lost 1 base and 3 bases respectively, with 10 bases between them. Germline V gene lookup returns CDR1 SGHDN and CDR2 FVKESK. The CDR3 consists of 15 residues. CDR3 DNA sequence: TGTGCCAGCAGCCAAGCGTCACCGAGCTACAATGAGCAGTTCTTC. It is translated as CASSQASPSYNEQFF. Combining the CDR3 with reference TRBV14 and TRBJ2-1 gives the whole variable domain EAGVTQFPSHSVIEKGQTVTLRCDPISGHDNLYWYRRVMGKEIKFLLHFVKESKQDESGMPNNRFLAERTGGTYSTLKVQPAELEDSGVYFCASSQASPSYNEQFFGPGTRLTVL.

This chain links TRBV6-5 with TRBJ2-3, with D possibly being TRBD2 (5 bases). There are 14 residues in the CDR3. Per germline, CDR1 MNHEY and CDR2 SVGAGI. Trimming stripped 6 bases from V and 2 bases from J, with 12 bases between. As DNA, the CDR3 is TGTGCCAGCAGCGAGGGTCGTGCCACAGATACGCAGTATTTT. This codes for CASSEGRATDTQYF.

The chain combines TRBV5-1 with TRBJ2-7, with 10 bases aligning to TRBD2. The germline gives CDR1 SGHRS, CDR2 YFSETQ. The length of the CDR3 is 16 residues. V lost 1 base and J lost 1; bases outside the gene matches: 5. The CDR3 sequence is CASSLSSGSPSYEQYF. CDR3 nucleotides: TGCGCCAGCAGCTTGTCTAGCGGGAGCCCTTCCTACGAGCAGTACTTC.

In its sample, this clone was seen a few times. The V call is TRBV19, the J call TRBJ1-5; D is unresolved. CDR1 and CDR2 (germline): LNHDA, SQIVND (reference sequence). This CDR3 comprises 14 residues. V was cut by 6 bases and J by 2 bases, with 11 bases left in between. CDR3 residues: CASRGGGRNQPQHF. The CDR3 DNA reads TGTGCCAGTAGGGGAGGTGGGCGCAATCAGCCCCAGCATTTT.

This clone was recorded once. The rearrangement joins TRBV19 to TRBJ2-7, with 9 bases aligning to TRBD1. The CDR3 consists of 15 residues. Germline-derived CDR1 and CDR2 are LNHDA and SQIVND (reference sequence). V lost 5 bases and J lost 4; bases outside the gene matches: 9. The CDR3: CASSPTGTGKYEQYF. The CDR3, as DNA: TGTGCCAGTAGTCCTACCGGGACAGGGAAATACGAGCAGTACTTC.

The chain joins TRBV9 to TRBJ1-5; D is unclear. CDR1 and CDR2 (germline): SGDLS, YYNGEE. Trimming shortened V by 0 bases and J by 4 bases, and 11 bases separated the two germline ends. The CDR3 contains 15 residues. The CDR3 reads CASSVGGRDNQPQHF. The DNA for the CDR3 is TGTGCCAGCAGCGTAGGAGGAAGGGATAATCAGCCCCAGCATTTT.

The CDR3, as DNA: TGTGCCAGTAGGCGGGGGAGGGGAGATACGCAGTATTTT. Its protein product is CASRRGRGDTQYF. The V call is TRBV19, the J call TRBJ2-3; TRBD2 matches 7 bases. This CDR3 has 13 residues. With V trimmed by 6 bases and J by 5 bases, 5 bases remained unmatched. Germline lookup yields CDR1 LNHDA and CDR2 SQIVND (reference sequence).

V gene TRBV11-1 combines with J gene TRBJ2-7; D not certain. The CDR3 contains 13 residues. CDR1 is SGHAT and CDR2 is FQDESV in the germline V gene (reference sequence). Trimming took off 3 bases at V and 9 bases at J, with 15 bases between the two ends. CDR3 protein: CASSFSQVSVQYF. In DNA, the CDR3 is TGTGCCAGCAGCTTTTCTCAGGTGTCCGTGCAGTACTTC.

The sample holds a few counts of this clone. This chain uses TRBV28 with TRBJ1-2; D perhaps matches TRBD1 (5 bases). Trimming removed 6 bases at V and 3 bases at J, with 20 bases between. Germline lookup yields CDR1 MDHEN and CDR2 SYDVKM. The CDR3 runs 16 residues. The CDR3 loop reads CASRSPGRAGDYGYTF. The CDR3 bases are TGTGCCAGCAGATCCCCGGGACGGGCTGGGGACTATGGCTACACCTTC.

This clone has a handful of counts. This chain uses TRBV5-1 with TRBJ1-2, with a possible D match to TRBD1 (6 bases). The V gene lost 5 bases and the J gene lost 3 bases, with 14 bases spanning the gap. The CDR3 spans 14 residues. The germline CDR1 and CDR2 sequences are SGHRS and YFSETQ. This chain's CDR3 is CASSPGHLDYGYTF. The DNA for the CDR3 is TGCGCCAGCAGTCCGGGACATCTGGACTATGGCTACACCTTC.

The gene calls are TRBV4-1 and TRBJ1-2, with TRBD1 identical over 7 bases. The junction had 9 bases not matched to a gene; V was cut back by 5 bases and J by 3 bases. Germline lookup yields CDR1 MGHRA and CDR2 YSYEKL. This CDR3 spans 15 amino acids. Written as DNA, the CDR3 is TGCGCCAGCAGCGAAGGAGACAGGGCCCACTATGGCTACACCTTC. This codes for CASSEGDRAHYGYTF.

This clone was counted many times. The genes are TRBV18 and TRBJ2-5; D not certain. The CDR3 covers 13 residues. CDR1 and CDR2 from the germline V gene are KGHSH and LQKENI. Trimming left V 6 bases short and J 5 bases short, with 13 bases between. DNA of the CDR3: TGTGCCAGCTCTCAAAGCAATTACGAGACCCAGTACTTC. Translating gives CASSQSNYETQYF. Supplemented by reference TRBV18 and TRBJ2-5, the full variable domain reads NAGVMQNPRHLVRRRGQEARLRCSPMKGHSHVYWYRQLPEEGLKFMVYLQKENIIDESGMPKERFSAEFPKEGPSILRIQQVVRGDSAAYFCASSQSNYETQYFGPGTRLLVL.

The CDR3 DNA reads as TGCGCCAGCAGCCTCAGAGAGAACACTGAAGCTTTCTTT. Residues: CASSLRENTEAFF. V is TRBV5-1 and J is TRBJ1-1; D is undetermined. Trimming shortened V by 4 bases and J by 1 base, and 8 bases separated the two germline ends. The CDR3 extends over 13 amino acids. The germline CDR1 and CDR2 sequences are SGHRS and YFSETQ.

In this sample, this clone turned up once. This chain connects TRBV5-4 to TRBJ2-7; 7 positions match TRBD2. CDR1 and CDR2 (germline): SGHNT, YYREEE (reference sequence). The CDR3 is 15 residues long. Losses at the gene ends were 0 bases for V and 5 bases for J; bases not matched to a gene: 8. The DNA of the CDR3 is TGTGCCAGCAGCTTGGGACTAGCTGAAGCCAACGAGCAGTACTTC. Protein sequence: CASSLGLAEANEQYF.

This clone was counted once. The V call is TRBV30, the J call TRBJ1-5; D call uncertain. CDR3 length: 15 amino acids. CDR1 is GTSNPN and CDR2 is SVGIG in the germline V gene (reference sequence). Trimming shortened V by 0 bases and J by 4 bases, and 13 bases separated the two germline ends. The CDR3 nucleotides read TGTGCCTGGAGTGTAAGAGATTTGGGGAATCAGCCCCAGCATTTT. Translation: CAWSVRDLGNQPQHF.

The chain recombines TRBV5-1 with TRBJ1-5; D is unclear. CDR1 and CDR2 (germline): SGHRS, YFSETQ. The CDR3 consists of 14 residues. Trimming took 0 bases from V and 4 from J, leaving 8 bases between them. The CDR3 sequence is CASSLDSPNQPQHF. As DNA, the CDR3 is TGCGCCAGCAGCTTGGACAGTCCTAATCAGCCCCAGCATTTT.

V usage is TRBV11-3 and J usage is TRBJ2-7; D is unresolved. The CDR3 consists of 12 residues. Between the trimmed V and J ends, which lost 5 bases and 2 bases, there was a span of 7 bases. Germline loops: CDR1 SGHNT, CDR2 YENEEA. CDR3 coding DNA: TGTGCCAGCAGCAAACACCCCTACGAGCAGTACTTC. Protein: CASSKHPYEQYF.

With regard to this clone: Other DNA sequences in the sample encode the same CDR3. The chain joins TRBV6-5 to TRBJ2-3; maybe TRBD2 (6 bases). Germline V CDR1 and CDR2: MNHEY, SVGAGI. V was pared by 8 bases and J by 1 base, with 13 bases between. The CDR3 has 14 amino acids. This CDR3 reads CASRWDSRTDTQYF. The CDR3 DNA follows: TGTGCCAGCCGCTGGGACTCCCGCACAGATACGCAGTATTTT.

The chain carries TRBV7-2 and TRBJ2-7; the D is unclear. Trimming removed 3 bases at V and 1 base at J, with 7 bases between. CDR1 is SGHTA, CDR2 FQGNSA, per germline. The CDR3 has 13 amino acids. CDR3 in DNA: TGTGCCAGCAGCTTCGGGCGGTCCTACGAGCAGTACTTC. It yields the protein CASSFGRSYEQYF.

This sequence joins TRBV13 and TRBJ1-1; D ambiguous. Germline CDR1 PRHDT, CDR2 FYEKMQ (reference sequence). This CDR3 comprises 14 residues. V gave up 4 bases and J gave up 1 base, with 10 bases separating them. The CDR3 nucleotides read TGTGCCAGCAGCTCGCGGGGATCGAACACTGAAGCTTTCTTT. Its translation is CASSSRGSNTEAFF.

This chain connects TRBV5-1 to TRBJ2-3, with D possibly matching TRBD1 (6 bases). V dropped 6 bases and J dropped 3 bases, with 17 bases sitting between them. There are 15 residues in the CDR3. Germline values: CDR1 SGHRS, CDR2 YFSETQ. The CDR3 spells CASNLQGRGTDTQYF. CDR3 in DNA: TGCGCCAGCAACCTGCAGGGGAGAGGTACAGATACGCAGTATTTT.

This chain uses TRBV30 with TRBJ2-3, with D possibly TRBD1 on 5 matching bases. CDR3 length equals 13 residues. The germline V gene has CDR1 GTSNPN and CDR2 SVGIG (reference sequence). V was trimmed by 4 bases and J by 4 bases, leaving 12 bases between them. CDR3 DNA sequence: TGTGCCTGGAATGGGGCGCAGGCAGATACGCAGTATTTT. This translates into CAWNGAQADTQYF.

The chain couples TRBV23-1 to TRBJ1-1; TRBD1 is a possible D gene (5 bases). TRBV23-1 is noted as an ORF with a role that remains uncertain. This CDR3 is 15 amino acids long. Trimming cost V 4 bases and J 1 base, with 13 bases left between them. DNA of the CDR3: TGCGCCAGCAGTCCGGGGCCGGCATCGAACACTGAAGCTTTCTTT. It codes for CASSPGPASNTEAFF.

This clone is a singleton in its sample. J is TRBJ1-2 and V is TRBV28; D is undetermined. V shed 4 bases and J shed 4 bases, with 16 bases lying between them. This CDR3 comprises 15 residues. Looked up from germline, CDR1 is MDHEN and CDR2 is SYDVKM. In DNA, the CDR3 is TGTGCCAGCAGTTCCTCCCTCCCGGGCCTCTATGGCTACACCTTC. It translates to CASSSSLPGLYGYTF.

Written as DNA, the CDR3 is TGTGCCAGCAGCCCGGGACAGGCGTACAATGAGCAGTTCTTC. Its protein is CASSPGQAYNEQFF. The V gene is TRBV5-6, the J gene TRBJ2-1, with TRBD1 identical over 8 bases. The CDR3 has 14 residues. J lost 4 bases, V lost 4 bases, and 4 bases had no gene match. The germline CDR1 and CDR2 sequences are SGHDT and YYEEEE.

The rearrangement links TRBV6-6 to TRBJ2-6; TRBD2 might be the D (7 bases). The CDR3 sequence is 16 residues long. The germline V gene has CDR1 MNHNY and CDR2 SVGAGI (reference sequence). V was trimmed by 5 bases and J by 3 bases, leaving 14 bases between them. CDR3 DNA: TGTGCCAGCAGTCCAAAAAGGGGGGGTGGGGCCAACGTCCTGACTTTC. It codes for CASSPKRGGGANVLTF.